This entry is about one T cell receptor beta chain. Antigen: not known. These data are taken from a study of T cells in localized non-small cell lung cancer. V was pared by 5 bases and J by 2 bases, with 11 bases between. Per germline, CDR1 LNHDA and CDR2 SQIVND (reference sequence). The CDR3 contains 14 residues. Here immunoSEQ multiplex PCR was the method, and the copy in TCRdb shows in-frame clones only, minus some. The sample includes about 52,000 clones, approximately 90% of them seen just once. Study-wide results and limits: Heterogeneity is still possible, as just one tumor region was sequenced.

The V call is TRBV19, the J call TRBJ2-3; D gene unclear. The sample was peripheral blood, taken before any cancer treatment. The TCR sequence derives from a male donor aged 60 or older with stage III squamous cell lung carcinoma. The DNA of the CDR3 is TGTGCCAGTAGTTCCGGCCTGGTCACAGATACGCAGTATTTT. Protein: CASSSGLVTDTQYF.